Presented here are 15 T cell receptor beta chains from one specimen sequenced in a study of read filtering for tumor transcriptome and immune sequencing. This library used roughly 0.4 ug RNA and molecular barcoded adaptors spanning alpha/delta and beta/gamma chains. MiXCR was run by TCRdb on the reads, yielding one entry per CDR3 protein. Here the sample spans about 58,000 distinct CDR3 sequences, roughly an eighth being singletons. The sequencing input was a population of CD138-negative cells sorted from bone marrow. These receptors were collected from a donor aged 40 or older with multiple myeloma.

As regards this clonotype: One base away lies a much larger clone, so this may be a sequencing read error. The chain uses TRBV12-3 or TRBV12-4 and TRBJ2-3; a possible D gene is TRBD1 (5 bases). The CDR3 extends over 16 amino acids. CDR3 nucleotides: TGTGCCAGCAGTCCTCGCCTCAGTTCCTTCACAGGTACGCAGTATTTT. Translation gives CASSPRLSSFTGTQYF.

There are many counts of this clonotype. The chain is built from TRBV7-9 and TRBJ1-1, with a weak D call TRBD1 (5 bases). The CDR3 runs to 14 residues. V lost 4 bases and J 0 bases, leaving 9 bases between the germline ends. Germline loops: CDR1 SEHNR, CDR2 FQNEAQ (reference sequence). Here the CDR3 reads CASSSGTVNTEAFF. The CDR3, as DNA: TGTGCCAGCAGCTCCGGGACGGTGAACACTGAAGCTTTCTTT.

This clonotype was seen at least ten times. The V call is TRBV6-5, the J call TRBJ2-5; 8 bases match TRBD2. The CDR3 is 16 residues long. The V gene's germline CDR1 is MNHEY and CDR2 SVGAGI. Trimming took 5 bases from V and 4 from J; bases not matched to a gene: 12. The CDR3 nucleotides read TGTGCCAGCAGTCCCAACGTCGGGGGGGGCGGAGAGACCCAGTACTTC. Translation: CASSPNVGGGGETQYF.

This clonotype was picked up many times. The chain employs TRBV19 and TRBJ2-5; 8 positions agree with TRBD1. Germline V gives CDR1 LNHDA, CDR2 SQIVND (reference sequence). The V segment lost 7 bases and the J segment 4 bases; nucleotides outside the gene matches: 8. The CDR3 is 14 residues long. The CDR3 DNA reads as TGTGCCAGTATGATCCCGGACAGGGTAGAGACCCAGTACTTC. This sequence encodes CASMIPDRVETQYF. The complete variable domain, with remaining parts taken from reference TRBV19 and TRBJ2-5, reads DGGITQSPKYLFRKEGQNVTLSCEQNLNHDAMYWYRQDPGQGLRLIYYSQIVNDFQKGDIAEGYSVSREKKESFPLTVTSAQKNPTAFYLCASMIPDRVETQYFGPGTRLLVL.

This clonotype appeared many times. CDR3 sequence reads: CATSPGGGSLGYTF. The CDR3 DNA follows: TGTGCCACCAGCCCCGGAGGGGGGTCTCTTGGCTACACCTTC. V gene TRBV15 combines with J gene TRBJ1-2, with D tentatively TRBD1 (6 bases). The germline gives CDR1 LNHNV, CDR2 YYDKDF (reference sequence). V dropped 5 bases and J dropped 7 bases, with 17 bases sitting between them. CDR3 length equals 14 residues.

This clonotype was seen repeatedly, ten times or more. CDR3 sequence reads: CASLGQSSYEQYF. In DNA, the CDR3 is TGTGCCAGCCTGGGACAGAGCTCCTACGAGCAGTACTTC. The chain recombines TRBV18 with TRBJ2-7; the match to TRBD1 covers 7 bases. This CDR3 contains 13 residues. In germline, CDR1 is KGHSH, CDR2 LQKENI. With V trimmed by 8 bases and J by 0 bases, 4 bases remained unmatched.

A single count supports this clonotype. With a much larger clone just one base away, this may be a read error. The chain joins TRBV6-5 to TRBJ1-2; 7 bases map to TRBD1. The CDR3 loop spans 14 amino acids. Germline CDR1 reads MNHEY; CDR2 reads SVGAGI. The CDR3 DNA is TGTGCCAGCAGACCCAGTGGGACAGCTGTTGGCTACATCTTC. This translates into CASRPSGTAVGYIF.

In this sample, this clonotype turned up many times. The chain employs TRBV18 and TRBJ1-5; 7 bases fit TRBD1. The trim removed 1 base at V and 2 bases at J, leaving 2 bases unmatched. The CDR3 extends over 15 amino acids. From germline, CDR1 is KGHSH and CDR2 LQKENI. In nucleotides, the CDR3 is TGTGCCAGCTCACCACAGGGGGCTCGCAATCAGCCCCAGCATTTT. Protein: CASSPQGARNQPQHF.

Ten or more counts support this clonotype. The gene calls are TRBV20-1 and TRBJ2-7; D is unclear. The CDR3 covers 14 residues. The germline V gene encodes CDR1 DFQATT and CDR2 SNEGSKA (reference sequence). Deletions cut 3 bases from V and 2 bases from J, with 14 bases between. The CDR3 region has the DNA TGCAGTGCTAGGGGAAATGAATGGACCTACGAGCAGTACTTC. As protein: CSARGNEWTYEQYF.

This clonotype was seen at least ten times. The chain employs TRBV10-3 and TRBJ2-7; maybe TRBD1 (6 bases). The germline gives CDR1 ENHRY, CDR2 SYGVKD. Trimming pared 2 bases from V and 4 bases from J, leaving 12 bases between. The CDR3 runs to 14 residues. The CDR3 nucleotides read TGTGCCATCAGTGAGGCACAGGGATTATACGAGCAGTACTTC. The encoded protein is CAISEAQGLYEQYF.

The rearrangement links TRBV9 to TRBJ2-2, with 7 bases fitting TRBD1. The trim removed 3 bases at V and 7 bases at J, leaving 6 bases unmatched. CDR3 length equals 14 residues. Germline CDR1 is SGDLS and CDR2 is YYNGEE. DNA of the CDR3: TGTGCCAGCAGCGCGACAGGGAACGGCGGGGAGCTGTTTTTT. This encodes CASSATGNGGELFF.

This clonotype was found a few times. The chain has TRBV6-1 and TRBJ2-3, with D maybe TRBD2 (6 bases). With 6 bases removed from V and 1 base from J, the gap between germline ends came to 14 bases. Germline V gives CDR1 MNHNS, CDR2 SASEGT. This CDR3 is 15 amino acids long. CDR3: CASRALGGGTDTQYF. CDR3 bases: TGTGCCAGCAGGGCCCTAGGAGGGGGCACAGATACGCAGTATTTT.

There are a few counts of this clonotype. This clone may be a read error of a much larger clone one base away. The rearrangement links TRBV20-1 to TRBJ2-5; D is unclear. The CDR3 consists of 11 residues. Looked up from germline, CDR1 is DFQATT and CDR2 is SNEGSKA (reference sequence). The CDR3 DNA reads TGCAGTGCAGCTCTACTGGAGACCCACTACTTC. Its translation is CSAALLETHYF.

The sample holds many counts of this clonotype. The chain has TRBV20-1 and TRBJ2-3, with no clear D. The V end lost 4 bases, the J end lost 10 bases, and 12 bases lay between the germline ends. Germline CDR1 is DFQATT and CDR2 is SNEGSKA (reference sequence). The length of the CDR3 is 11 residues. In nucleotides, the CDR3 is TGCAGTGCTAACTGGGATGTACCGCAGTATTTT. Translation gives CSANWDVPQYF.

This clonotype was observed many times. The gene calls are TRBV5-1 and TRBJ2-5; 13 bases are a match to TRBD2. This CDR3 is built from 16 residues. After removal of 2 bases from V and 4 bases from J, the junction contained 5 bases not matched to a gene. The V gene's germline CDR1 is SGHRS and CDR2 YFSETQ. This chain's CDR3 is CASSFTSGGARETQYF. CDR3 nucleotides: TGCGCCAGCAGCTTTACTAGCGGGGGGGCTCGAGAGACCCAGTACTTC.